This is a list of T cell receptor beta chains from one sample in a study of OX40 agonist ivuxolimab in advanced cancers. Profiled with immunoSEQ multiplex PCR; TCRdb holds only in-frame clones, not every one. The sample yields around 80,000 clones, 85% to 90% seen once. Sequencing was performed on CD4+ or CD8+ T cells sorted from blood, taken in a trial of the OX40 agonist ivuxolimab. These receptor sequences come from an adult with an advanced solid tumor such as melanoma, head and neck, liver or kidney cancer. Each CDR3 is given with its conserved first and last residue. The order of the fields is clone size, V gene, D gene, J gene, CDR3 protein, CDR3 DNA. D genes are given only for firm matches. Not every row has a clone size; where given, it reads once, few, many or a size class.

abundance: NA
v_gene: TRBV18
d_gene: NA
j_gene: TRBJ2-7
CDR3aa: CASSPPSSYEQYF
CDR3nt: TGTGCCAGCTCACCACCGAGCTCCTACGAGCAGTACTTC

abundance: NA
v_gene: TRBV30
d_gene: TRBD2
j_gene: TRBJ2-3
CDR3aa: CAWSSGRLDTQYF
CDR3nt: TGTGCCTGGTCTAGCGGGAGGTTGGATACGCAGTATTTT

abundance: NA
v_gene: TRBV11-3
d_gene: NA
j_gene: TRBJ2-7
CDR3aa: CASSLGSRDEQYF
CDR3nt: TGTGCCAGCAGCTTAGGTAGTAGGGATGAGCAGTACTTC

abundance: NA
v_gene: TRBV27
d_gene: NA
j_gene: TRBJ1-4
CDR3aa: CASSFVGRIEKLFF
CDR3nt: TGTGCCAGCAGTTTCGTAGGCCGGATTGAAAAACTGTTTTTT

abundance: NA
v_gene: TRBV28
d_gene: NA
j_gene: TRBJ2-5
CDR3aa: CASRRVGGGETQYF
CDR3nt: TGTGCCAGCAGACGAGTAGGGGGTGGGGAGACCCAGTACTTC

abundance: NA
v_gene: TRBV9
d_gene: TRBD1
j_gene: TRBJ2-1
CDR3aa: CASSAVRDRDDEQFF
CDR3nt: TGTGCCAGCAGCGCGGTCCGGGACAGGGACGATGAGCAGTTCTTC

abundance: NA
v_gene: TRBV14
d_gene: NA
j_gene: TRBJ2-5
CDR3aa: CASSQSRVGTQYF
CDR3nt: TGTGCCAGCAGCCAATCCCGGGTTGGGACCCAGTACTTC

abundance: NA
v_gene: TRBV6-1
d_gene: NA
j_gene: TRBJ1-2
CDR3aa: CASRGEWASYGYTF
CDR3nt: TGTGCCAGCAGGGGAGAGTGGGCTAGCTATGGCTACACCTTC

abundance: NA
v_gene: TRBV18
d_gene: NA
j_gene: TRBJ2-7
CDR3aa: CASSPDRAAGEQYF
CDR3nt: TGTGCCAGCTCACCGGACAGGGCAGCGGGAGAGCAGTACTTC

abundance: NA
v_gene: TRBV7-2
d_gene: NA
j_gene: TRBJ2-4
CDR3aa: CASSPDRHKNIQYF
CDR3nt: TGTGCCAGCAGCCCCGACAGGCACAAAAACATTCAGTACTTC

abundance: NA
v_gene: TRBV6-5
d_gene: TRBD2
j_gene: TRBJ2-2
CDR3aa: CASYLAANTGELFF
CDR3nt: TGTGCCAGCTATCTAGCGGCGAACACCGGGGAGCTGTTTTTT

abundance: NA
v_gene: TRBV19
d_gene: TRBD1
j_gene: TRBJ1-6
CDR3aa: CASSDRGRDNSPLHF
CDR3nt: TGTGCCAGTAGCGACAGGGGCCGGGATAATTCACCCCTCCACTTT

abundance: NA
v_gene: TRBV6-4
d_gene: NA
j_gene: TRBJ2-1
CDR3aa: CASSDVGREQFF
CDR3nt: TGTGCCAGCAGTGACGTCGGCAGGGAGCAGTTCTTC

abundance: NA
v_gene: TRBV27
d_gene: NA
j_gene: TRBJ2-7
CDR3aa: CATRRGGLEQYF
CDR3nt: TGTGCCACCAGACGAGGGGGGCTCGAGCAGTACTTC

abundance: NA
v_gene: TRBV2
d_gene: NA
j_gene: TRBJ1-4
CDR3aa: CASSREFNEKLFF
CDR3nt: TGTGCCAGCAGTCGGGAGTTTAATGAAAAACTGTTTTTT

abundance: NA
v_gene: TRBV5-1
d_gene: TRBD1
j_gene: TRBJ1-1
CDR3aa: CASSDRDRDSTFF
CDR3nt: TGCGCCAGCAGCGACCGGGACAGGGATTCGACTTTCTTT

abundance: NA
v_gene: TRBV7-2
d_gene: TRBD2
j_gene: TRBJ2-5
CDR3aa: CASSFLAGGSETQYF
CDR3nt: TGTGCCAGCAGCTTTCTCGCGGGGGGGAGTGAGACCCAGTACTTC

abundance: NA
v_gene: TRBV2
d_gene: NA
j_gene: TRBJ1-3
CDR3aa: CASSEPPLYTIYF
CDR3nt: TGTGCCAGCAGTGAACCCCCGCTATACACCATATATTTT

abundance: NA
v_gene: TRBV5-1
d_gene: TRBD1
j_gene: TRBJ2-7
CDR3aa: CASSNRGVYEQYF
CDR3nt: TGCGCCAGCAGTAACAGGGGGGTCTACGAGCAGTACTTC

abundance: NA
v_gene: TRBV10-3
d_gene: TRBD1
j_gene: TRBJ2-6
CDR3aa: CAIRQGSGANVLTF
CDR3nt: TGTGCCATCCGACAGGGGAGCGGGGCCAACGTCCTGACTTTC

abundance: NA
v_gene: TRBV4-1
d_gene: TRBD2
j_gene: TRBJ2-1
CDR3aa: CASSQAGGSGRPPLNEQFF
CDR3nt: TGCGCCAGCAGCCAAGCGGGAGGCTCTGGGAGGCCCCCCCTCAATGAGCAGTTCTTC

abundance: once
v_gene: TRBV19
d_gene: NA
j_gene: TRBJ2-6
CDR3aa: CASSTGQNSGANVLTF
CDR3nt: TGTGCCAGTAGTACTGGACAGAACTCTGGGGCCAACGTCCTGACTTTC

abundance: once
v_gene: TRBV25-1
d_gene: NA
j_gene: TRBJ2-3
CDR3aa: CASSEFGTTDTQYF
CDR3nt: TGTGCCAGCAGTGAATTTGGGACGACAGATACGCAGTATTTT

abundance: NA
v_gene: TRBV6-5
d_gene: NA
j_gene: TRBJ2-1
CDR3aa: CASSYWGRQFF
CDR3nt: TGTGCCAGCAGTTACTGGGGGAGGCAGTTCTTC

abundance: once
v_gene: TRBV11-2
d_gene: NA
j_gene: TRBJ2-1
CDR3aa: CASSFTLDRGEQFF
CDR3nt: TGTGCCAGCAGCTTCACCTTAGATCGCGGCGAGCAGTTCTTC

abundance: NA
v_gene: TRBV25-1
d_gene: NA
j_gene: TRBJ2-2
CDR3aa: CASSNSGENTGELFF
CDR3nt: TGTGCCAGCAGCAATTCAGGGGAAAACACCGGGGAGCTGTTTTTT

abundance: few
v_gene: TRBV29-1
d_gene: NA
j_gene: TRBJ1-1
CDR3aa: CSVARATNTEAFF
CDR3nt: TGCAGCGTTGCCAGGGCAACGAACACTGAAGCTTTCTTT

abundance: NA
v_gene: TRBV7-9
d_gene: NA
j_gene: TRBJ2-1
CDR3aa: CASSPRRASKNEQFF
CDR3nt: TGTGCCAGCAGCCCCCGCCGGGCGTCTAAAAATGAGCAGTTCTTC

abundance: NA
v_gene: TRBV5-1
d_gene: TRBD1
j_gene: TRBJ2-7
CDR3aa: CASSLALAGGYEQYF
CDR3nt: TGCGCCAGCAGCTTGGCCCTGGCAGGGGGCTACGAGCAGTACTTC

abundance: NA
v_gene: TRBV30
d_gene: NA
j_gene: TRBJ1-5
CDR3aa: CAWSEGSSNQPQHF
CDR3nt: TGTGCCTGGAGTGAGGGGTCTAGCAATCAGCCCCAGCATTTT

abundance: few
v_gene: TRBV28
d_gene: NA
j_gene: TRBJ1-1
CDR3aa: CASSYRVGGTEAFF
CDR3nt: TGTGCCAGCAGTTACAGGGTCGGGGGCACTGAAGCTTTCTTT

abundance: NA
v_gene: TRBV11-3
d_gene: TRBD2
j_gene: TRBJ2-2
CDR3aa: CASSFGTSGNTGELFF
CDR3nt: TGTGCCAGCAGCTTTGGGACTAGCGGGAACACCGGGGAGCTGTTTTTT

abundance: NA
v_gene: TRBV9
d_gene: NA
j_gene: TRBJ2-1
CDR3aa: CASSQLRGNEQFF
CDR3nt: TGTGCCAGCAGCCAACTAAGGGGGAATGAGCAGTTCTTC

abundance: NA
v_gene: TRBV2
d_gene: TRBD2
j_gene: TRBJ2-1
CDR3aa: CASSARTSGGSAEQFF
CDR3nt: TGTGCCAGCAGCGCTCGGACTAGCGGGGGGAGTGCTGAGCAGTTCTTC

abundance: NA
v_gene: TRBV14
d_gene: NA
j_gene: TRBJ2-3
CDR3aa: CASSQDRALYTDTQYF
CDR3nt: TGTGCCAGCAGCCAAGATAGGGCCCTATACACAGATACGCAGTATTTT

abundance: NA
v_gene: TRBV6-1
d_gene: NA
j_gene: TRBJ1-3
CDR3aa: CASISGPGGNTIYF
CDR3nt: TGTGCCAGCATCTCCGGACCTGGTGGAAACACCATATATTTT

abundance: NA
v_gene: TRBV27
d_gene: NA
j_gene: TRBJ1-4
CDR3aa: CASSFKVGEKLFF
CDR3nt: TGTGCCAGCAGCTTCAAAGTAGGTGAAAAACTGTTTTTT

abundance: NA
v_gene: TRBV12-5
d_gene: NA
j_gene: TRBJ2-3
CDR3aa: CASGLRLGGDTQYF
CDR3nt: TGTGCTAGTGGTTTGAGACTTGGGGGAGATACGCAGTATTTT

abundance: NA
v_gene: TRBV20-1
d_gene: TRBD1
j_gene: TRBJ2-3
CDR3aa: CSAIRGDTQYF
CDR3nt: TGCAGTGCTATCAGGGGGGATACGCAGTATTTT

abundance: NA
v_gene: TRBV30
d_gene: NA
j_gene: TRBJ1-1
CDR3aa: CAWSVGAGRAFF
CDR3nt: TGTGCCTGGAGTGTAGGGGCAGGGCGGGCTTTCTTT

abundance: NA
v_gene: TRBV30
d_gene: TRBD1
j_gene: TRBJ2-3
CDR3aa: CACQGAGADTQYF
CDR3nt: TGTGCCTGCCAGGGGGCAGGGGCAGATACGCAGTATTTT

abundance: few
v_gene: TRBV14
d_gene: TRBD1
j_gene: TRBJ2-7
CDR3aa: CASSQTGGKDEQYF
CDR3nt: TGTGCCAGCAGCCAGACAGGGGGCAAGGACGAGCAGTACTTC

abundance: NA
v_gene: TRBV6-1
d_gene: TRBD2
j_gene: TRBJ2-1
CDR3aa: CASSPLAGGRNEQFF
CDR3nt: TGTGCCAGCAGTCCGCTAGCGGGGGGCAGAAATGAGCAGTTCTTC

abundance: once
v_gene: TRBV6-1
d_gene: NA
j_gene: TRBJ2-7
CDR3aa: CASTPDPTYEQYF
CDR3nt: TGTGCCAGCACCCCGGATCCGACCTACGAGCAGTACTTC

abundance: NA
v_gene: TRBV11-2
d_gene: NA
j_gene: TRBJ2-7
CDR3aa: CASSRGAVAYEQYF
CDR3nt: TGTGCCAGCAGTAGGGGGGCAGTGGCCTACGAGCAGTACTTC

abundance: once
v_gene: TRBV9
d_gene: NA
j_gene: TRBJ2-6
CDR3aa: CASSVVGTVFSGANVLTF
CDR3nt: TGTGCCAGCAGCGTAGTTGGGACGGTCTTCTCTGGGGCCAACGTCCTGACTTTC

abundance: NA
v_gene: TRBV14
d_gene: TRBD1
j_gene: TRBJ2-5
CDR3aa: CASRPTGEETQYF
CDR3nt: TGTGCCAGCAGACCCACAGGGGAAGAGACCCAGTACTTC

abundance: NA
v_gene: TRBV11-2
d_gene: TRBD2
j_gene: TRBJ2-1
CDR3aa: CASSFGLGSYNEQFF
CDR3nt: TGTGCCAGCAGCTTTGGACTAGGCTCCTACAATGAGCAGTTCTTC

abundance: NA
v_gene: TRBV7-9
d_gene: NA
j_gene: TRBJ2-1
CDR3aa: CASSPVYNEQFF
CDR3nt: TGTGCCAGCAGCCCGGTGTACAATGAGCAGTTCTTC

abundance: NA
v_gene: TRBV7-2
d_gene: TRBD1
j_gene: TRBJ1-5
CDR3aa: CASSVGQGVLQPQHF
CDR3nt: TGTGCCAGCAGCGTTGGACAGGGGGTTCTTCAGCCCCAGCATTTT

abundance: NA
v_gene: TRBV18
d_gene: NA
j_gene: TRBJ1-1
CDR3aa: CASSPTSTDTEAFF
CDR3nt: TGTGCCAGCTCACCTACTTCGACAGACACTGAAGCTTTCTTT

abundance: NA
v_gene: TRBV28
d_gene: NA
j_gene: TRBJ1-5
CDR3aa: CASSPSGRDSNQPQHF
CDR3nt: TGTGCCAGCAGTCCCTCAGGGCGGGACTCCAATCAGCCCCAGCATTTT

abundance: NA
v_gene: TRBV7-6
d_gene: NA
j_gene: TRBJ2-3
CDR3aa: CASSAHTDTQYF
CDR3nt: TGTGCCAGCAGCGCACACACAGATACGCAGTATTTT

abundance: NA
v_gene: TRBV19
d_gene: TRBD1
j_gene: TRBJ2-7
CDR3aa: CASSIERQGAFEQYF
CDR3nt: TGTGCCAGTAGTATAGAGCGACAGGGGGCGTTCGAGCAGTACTTC

abundance: once
v_gene: TRBV7-2
d_gene: NA
j_gene: TRBJ1-4
CDR3aa: CASSSYTTNEKLFF
CDR3nt: TGTGCCAGCAGCTCTTACACAACTAATGAAAAACTGTTTTTT

abundance: once
v_gene: TRBV6-1
d_gene: TRBD1
j_gene: TRBJ1-1
CDR3aa: CASSSRRGLTEAFF
CDR3nt: TGTGCCAGCAGTTCTCGCAGGGGGTTAACTGAAGCTTTCTTT

abundance: NA
v_gene: TRBV6-5
d_gene: NA
j_gene: TRBJ1-5
CDR3aa: CASSPHKVVHQPQHF
CDR3nt: TGTGCCAGCAGCCCCCACAAGGTTGTGCATCAGCCCCAGCATTTT

abundance: NA
v_gene: TRBV11-2
d_gene: NA
j_gene: TRBJ2-5
CDR3aa: CASSTYGGFALETQETQYF
CDR3nt: TGTGCCAGCAGCACATACGGGGGTTTCGCCCTAGAGACCCAAGAGACCCAGTACTTC

abundance: NA
v_gene: TRBV28
d_gene: NA
j_gene: TRBJ1-4
CDR3aa: CASSILANEKLFF
CDR3nt: TGTGCCAGCAGTATCTTGGCTAATGAAAAACTGTTTTTT

abundance: NA
v_gene: TRBV6-1
d_gene: NA
j_gene: TRBJ2-5
CDR3aa: CASREGWGLETQYF
CDR3nt: TGTGCCAGCAGGGAGGGTTGGGGCCTAGAGACCCAGTACTTC